This TCR beta chain was observed in a study of T cells in Graves' hyperthyroidism and ophthalmopathy. Deletions cut 6 bases from V and 0 bases from J, with 2 bases between. Germline V gene sequence: CDR1 MNHEY, CDR2 SVGEGT. The CDR3 is 12 residues long. Over 18 months, lack of ophthalmopathy progression marked Graves' hyperthyroidism as stable. This clonotype was seen at least ten times. Amplified regions were TCR beta CDR3 sequences from RNA transcripts. Initially, a first-round RT-PCR of the TCR CDR3 employed the HTBI primer set. From the multiplex PCR reads, TCRdb called clonotypes with MiXCR, one entry per CDR3 protein. The sample yields fewer than 350,000 distinct CDR3 sequences, roughly an eighth seen once.

The sequenced sample consisted of blood. The TCR sequence derives from a woman in her forties with Graves' hyperthyroidism. The chain couples TRBV6-2 or TRBV6-3 to TRBJ1-4; no definite D call. CDR3 sequence reads: CASRPTNEKLFF. The CDR3 nucleotides read TGTGCCAGCAGACCAACTAATGAAAAACTGTTTTTT.